This TCR beta chain was observed in a study of control samples from healthy donors and cancer patients. Data came from immunoSEQ multiplex PCR; TCRdb stores just in-frame clones and leaves some out. The sample comprises roughly 120,000 clones, around 91% of which are singletons, and 1% to 1.4% rests with the top ten. The CDR3 spans 17 residues. J lost 2 bases, V lost 4 bases, and 13 bases had no gene match. Germline CDR1 and CDR2: KGHDR and SFDVKD. The clonotype originates from a woman in her 50s with colorectal cancer. The chain employs TRBV24-1 and TRBJ2-7, with TRBD1 matching 7 bases. Sequenced input: PBMCs. CDR3 sequence reads: CATSEIGGQLVAYEQYF. CDR3 nucleotides: TGTGCCACCAGTGAAATTGGGGGACAGCTTGTGGCCTACGAGCAGTACTTC.